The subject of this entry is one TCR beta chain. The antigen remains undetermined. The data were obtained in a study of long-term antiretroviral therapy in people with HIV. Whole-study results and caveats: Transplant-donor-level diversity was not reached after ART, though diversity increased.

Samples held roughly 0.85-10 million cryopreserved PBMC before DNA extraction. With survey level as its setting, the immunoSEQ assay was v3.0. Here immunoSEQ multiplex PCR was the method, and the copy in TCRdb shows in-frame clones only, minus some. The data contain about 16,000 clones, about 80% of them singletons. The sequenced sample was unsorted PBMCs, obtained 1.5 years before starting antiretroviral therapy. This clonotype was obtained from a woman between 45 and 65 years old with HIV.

For the CDR3, the DNA is TGTGCCAGCAGCCACCCCGGGCGCGGGGCCAACGTCCTGACTTTC. Residues: CASSHPGRGANVLTF. This rearrangement joins TRBV7-9 to TRBJ2-6; D remains ambiguous. The CDR3 sequence is 15 residues long. In germline, CDR1 is SEHNR, CDR2 FQNEAQ (reference sequence). The V gene lost 5 bases and the J gene lost 4 bases, with 12 bases spanning the gap.